These T cell receptor beta chains were read from a single sample in a study of T cells in Graves' hyperthyroidism and ophthalmopathy. Via MiXCR, TCRdb re-called the multiplex PCR reads, giving one row per CDR3 protein. The repertoire has around 300,000 distinct CDR3 sequences, around 15% of them found once; the top ten carry 30%. Sequenced material: blood. The receptors derive from a woman aged 50 to 65 with Graves' hyperthyroidism that later progressed to Graves' ophthalmopathy. The CDR3 runs from the conserved cysteine through the conserved F or W. D genes are given only for firm matches. Expanded clones get a size class; other rows say once, few or many, or leave the size out.

few	TRBD2	TRBJ2-7	TRBV24-1	TGTGCCACCAGTGCACGGGAGGGCCACTACGAGCAGTACTTC	CATSAREGHYEQYF
many	NA	TRBJ1-4	TRBV20-1	TGCAGTGCCCGACGGGACCTTTATGAAAAACTGTTTTTT	CSARRDLYEKLFF
NA	TRBD1	TRBJ2-4	TRBV19	TGTGCCAGTAGTTACGGGACAGGGAAGGAAAACATTCAGTACTTC	CASSYGTGKENIQYF
many	NA	TRBJ2-2	TRBV3-1	TGTGCCAGCAGCCAAGTAGTTGCCGGGGAGCTGTTTTTT	CASSQVVAGELFF
NA	NA	TRBJ1-2	TRBV29-1	TGCAGCGCAGGGACTGGCTATGGCTACACCTTC	CSAGTGYGYTF
many	NA	TRBJ2-7	TRBV6-1	TGTGCCAGCAGTACGGGACCCGAGCAGTACTTC	CASSTGPEQYF
NA	NA	TRBJ1-6	TRBV2	TGTGCCAGCAGTGAAGGGTTGGCCGCCCCGTATGCACCCCTCCACTTT	CASSEGLAAPYAPLHF
many	TRBD2	TRBJ2-1	TRBV18	TGTGCCAGCTCACCACTCCAAGCGGGAGTGAACAATGAGCAGTTCTTC	CASSPLQAGVNNEQFF
many	NA	TRBJ1-2	TRBV20-1	TGCAGTGCTAGAGGAACAGCTAACTATGGCTACACCTTC	CSARGTANYGYTF
many	NA	TRBJ2-1	TRBV11-2	TGTGCCAGCAGCTCCTCTAGTCTCAAAATTGGGAATGAGCAGTTCTTC	CASSSSSLKIGNEQFF
many	TRBD1	TRBJ1-2	TRBV20-1	TGCAGTGCTACGGACAGGGGGCTAGGAGGCTACACCTTC	CSATDRGLGGYTF
few	TRBD2	TRBJ2-1	TRBV6-1	TGTGCCCACTCCCCGGCCGGGGGGTCCTACAATGAGCAGTTCTTC	CAHSPAGGSYNEQFF
many	TRBD1	TRBJ1-1	TRBV20-1	TGCAGTGCTAGTGATCCGGGACAGGGGAAAACTGAAGCTTTCTTT	CSASDPGQGKTEAFF
many	NA	TRBJ2-3	TRBV11-2	TGTGCCAGCAGCTTTCTCGGAGGAGGCACAGATACGCAGTATTTT	CASSFLGGGTDTQYF
many	TRBD1	TRBJ2-2	TRBV5-1	TGCGCCAGCAGAAGGGTCGGGACAGGGGCCACCGGGGAGCTGTTTTTT	CASRRVGTGATGELFF
many	NA	TRBJ1-2	TRBV5-1	TGCGCCAGCAGCTTCGAACCGGGGACTCCCTATGGCTACACCTTC	CASSFEPGTPYGYTF
many	TRBD2	TRBJ2-7	TRBV29-1	TGCAGCGTTGAACGCACTAGCGGGAAGGTTCCTTACGAGCAGTACTTC	CSVERTSGKVPYEQYF
many	NA	TRBJ1-6	TRBV24-1	TGTGCCACCGGAGACAGTTATAATTCACCCCTCCACTTT	CATGDSYNSPLHF
many	NA	TRBJ2-3	TRBV18	TGTGCCAGCGCAACGGCCGTCACAGATACGCAGTATTTT	CASATAVTDTQYF
many	TRBD1	TRBJ2-1	TRBV3-1	TGTGCCAGCAGCCCCGGACAGGGGGAGATCAATGAGCAGTTCTTC	CASSPGQGEINEQFF
NA	NA	TRBJ2-1	TRBV5-1	TGCGCCAGCAGCTTGGACGGACACCTCTCCTACAATGAGCAGTTCTTC	CASSLDGHLSYNEQFF
many	TRBD2	TRBJ2-1	TRBV20-1	TGCAGTGGAGGGCTAGCGGGCTACAATGAGCAGTTCTTC	CSGGLAGYNEQFF
NA	NA	TRBJ1-3	TRBV18	TGTGCCAGCTCGAACCGGGACACGCCGGGAAACACCATATATTTT	CASSNRDTPGNTIYF
few	TRBD2	TRBJ2-1	TRBV20-1	TGCAGTGCCAGAGACCCGGGACTAGCGGGAGGAAGCAATGAGCAGTTCTTC	CSARDPGLAGGSNEQFF
NA	NA	TRBJ2-1	TRBV7-2	TGCGCCAGCAGCTATGACCCGGATAGGGAGTTCTTC	CASSYDPDREFF
NA	TRBD2	TRBJ2-2	TRBV19	TGTGCCAGTACAGCGGCGGGGGGACCCGGGGAGCTGTTTTTT	CASTAAGGPGELFF
many	TRBD2	TRBJ2-1	TRBV9	TGTGCCAGCAGCAAAACTAGCGGGAGGACCAATGAGCAGTTCTTC	CASSKTSGRTNEQFF
many	NA	TRBJ2-7	TRBV30	TGTGCCTGGAGTGTAAGGCAGGGAAAGCAGTACTTC	CAWSVRQGKQYF
few	NA	TRBJ2-2	TRBV9	TGTGCCAGCAGCGTACAGGTTGAGTTCGGGGAGCTGTTTTTT	CASSVQVEFGELFF
many	TRBD2	TRBJ2-6	TRBV15	TGTGCCACCAGCAGATACTCGCCTAGCGGGAGCTCTGGGGCCAACGTCCTGACTTTC	CATSRYSPSGSSGANVLTF
NA	NA	TRBJ1-5	TRBV7-8	TGTGCCAGCACCTTACAAGGAGCCAGCAATCAGCCCCAGCATTTT	CASTLQGASNQPQHF
NA	TRBD1	TRBJ2-2	TRBV30	TGTGCCTGGAGTGCTGGGTGGGACAGCAACACCGGGGAGCTGTTTTTT	CAWSAGWDSNTGELFF
many	NA	TRBJ2-5	TRBV7-9	TGTGCCAGCAGTTGGGACCCTGAAGAGACCCAGTACTTC	CASSWDPEETQYF
many	NA	TRBJ1-5	TRBV2	TGTGCCAGCAGGGGGGAACAGCCCCAGCATTTT	CASRGEQPQHF
many	NA	TRBJ2-7	TRBV11-2	TGTGCCAGCAGCTGGACTTCCAGGGGTTGGGGCGAGCAGTACTTC	CASSWTSRGWGEQYF
few	NA	TRBJ2-1	TRBV5-1	TGCGCCAGCAGGCAGTCTCTAGCGTCTCGAGACTACAATGAGCAGTTCTTC	CASRQSLASRDYNEQFF
many	NA	TRBJ1-5	TRBV19	TGTGCCAGCCGGGACACAAAAGGATTGGTTAGCAATCAGCCCCAGCATTTT	CASRDTKGLVSNQPQHF
many	NA	TRBJ1-1	TRBV28	TGTGCCAGCAGTTTAATTATCACTGAAGCTTTCTTT	CASSLIITEAFF
NA	NA	TRBJ1-4	TRBV20-1	TGCAGTGCCCAGACGACGGCGGGGGTTGAAAAACTGTTTTTT	CSAQTTAGVEKLFF
many	NA	TRBJ2-7	TRBV27	TGTGCCAGCAGTCGACAGGACTCCTACGAGCAGTACTTC	CASSRQDSYEQYF
many	NA	TRBJ1-1	TRBV28	TGTGCCAGCAGACAACAGGGTTCTTCCACTGAAGCTTTCTTT	CASRQQGSSTEAFF
few	NA	TRBJ1-1	TRBV5-6	TGTGCCAGCAGCCGTCAAGACACTGAAGCTTTCTTT	CASSRQDTEAFF
few	TRBD1	TRBJ1-5	TRBV28	TGTGCCAGCAGGCGACAGGGTGGGGCGCAGCAGCCCCAGCATTTT	CASRRQGGAQQPQHF
many	NA	TRBJ2-1	TRBV10-3	TGTGCCATCGTGGAGACAGGATCTTTGGGTGAGCAGTTCTTC	CAIVETGSLGEQFF
many	TRBD2	TRBJ2-3	TRBV20-1	TGCAGTGCTTCCCCCGGGACTAGCGGGAGGGACGCTACGCAGTATTTT	CSASPGTSGRDATQYF
many	NA	TRBJ2-3	TRBV18	TGTGCCAGCTCACCACCCGGAAATACGCAGTATTTT	CASSPPGNTQYF
many	TRBD2	TRBJ2-1	TRBV2	TGTGCCAGCAGTGAAAGCGGGAGAATTTACAATGAGCAGTTCTTC	CASSESGRIYNEQFF
many	TRBD2	TRBJ2-3	TRBV20-1	TGCAGTGTCGCAAAGGGGATGTGGGGGACTAGCGGGAGGGCCTTCGACCGCACAGATACGCAGTATTTT	CSVAKGMWGTSGRAFDRTDTQYF
NA	NA	TRBJ2-1	TRBV29-1	TGCAGCGTTGAATATGGGACTGCTAGCTCCTACAATGAGCAGTTCTTC	CSVEYGTASSYNEQFF
many	TRBD1	TRBJ1-5	TRBV6-1	TGTGCCAGCAGTTACAGTCAGGGGGCAAAGAATCAGCCCCAGCATTTT	CASSYSQGAKNQPQHF
NA	TRBD2	TRBJ2-3	TRBV9	TGTGCCAGCAGCCCACTAGCGGGAGAGGGCACAGATACGCAGTATTTT	CASSPLAGEGTDTQYF
NA	NA	TRBJ2-1	TRBV19	TGTGCCAGTAGTATTTGGGGCAGCTCCTACAATGAGCAGTTCTTC	CASSIWGSSYNEQFF
few	TRBD2	TRBJ2-5	TRBV3-1	TGTGCCAGCAGCCCTTCTGCATCTAGCGGGAGTAGAGAGACCCAGTACTTC	CASSPSASSGSRETQYF
few	TRBD2	TRBJ2-7	TRBV20-1	TGCAGTGCTAGAGATCTCAGGCCTAGCGGGAGGTGGGAGCAGTACTTC	CSARDLRPSGRWEQYF
NA	NA	TRBJ1-1	TRBV10-3	TGTGCCATCAGTGAGTCAGGGTCGGTTCCTGAAGCTTTCTTT	CAISESGSVPEAFF